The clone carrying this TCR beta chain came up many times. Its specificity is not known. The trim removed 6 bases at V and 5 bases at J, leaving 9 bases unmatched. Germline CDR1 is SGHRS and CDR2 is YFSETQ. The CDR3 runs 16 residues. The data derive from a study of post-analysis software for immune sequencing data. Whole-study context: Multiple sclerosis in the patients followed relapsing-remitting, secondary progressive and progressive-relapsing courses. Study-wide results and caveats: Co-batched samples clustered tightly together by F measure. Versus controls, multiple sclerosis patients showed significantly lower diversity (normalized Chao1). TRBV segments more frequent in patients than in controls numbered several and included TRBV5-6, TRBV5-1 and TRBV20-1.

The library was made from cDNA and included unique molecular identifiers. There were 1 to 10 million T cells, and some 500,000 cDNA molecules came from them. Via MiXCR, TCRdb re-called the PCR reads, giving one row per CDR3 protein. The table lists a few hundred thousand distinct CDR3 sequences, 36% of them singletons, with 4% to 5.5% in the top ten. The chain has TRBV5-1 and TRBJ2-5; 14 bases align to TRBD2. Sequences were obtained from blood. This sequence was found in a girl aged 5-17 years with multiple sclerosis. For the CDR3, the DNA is TGCGCCAGCACCTCGACTAGCGGGAGGGCTGAGGAGACCCAGTACTTC. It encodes CASTSTSGRAEETQYF.